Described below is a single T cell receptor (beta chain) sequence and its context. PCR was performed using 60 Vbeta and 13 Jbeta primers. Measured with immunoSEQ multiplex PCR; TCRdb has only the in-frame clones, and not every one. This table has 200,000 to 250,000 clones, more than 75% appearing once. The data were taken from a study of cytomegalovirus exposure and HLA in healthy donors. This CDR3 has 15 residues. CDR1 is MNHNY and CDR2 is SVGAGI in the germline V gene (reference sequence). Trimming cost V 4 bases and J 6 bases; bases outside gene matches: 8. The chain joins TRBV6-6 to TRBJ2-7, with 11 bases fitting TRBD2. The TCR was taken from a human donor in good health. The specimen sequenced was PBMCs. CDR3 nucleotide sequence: TGTGCCAGCAGTTCCGTTGGGACTAGCGGTTCCGAGCAGTACTTC. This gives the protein CASSSVGTSGSEQYF.